This record covers a single T cell receptor (beta chain). What it recognizes is unknown. The CDR3 has 14 residues. Germline CDR1 and CDR2: DFQATT and SNEGSKA (reference sequence). Trimming removed 3 bases from V and 4 bases from J, with 13 bases in between. This specimen comes from a study of T-cell memory formation after mild COVID-19. Regarding the study as a whole: Contracting CD4+ clones sat mainly in CM and EM; CD8+ in EMRA. Balance between CD4 and CD8 was seen in clones contracting day 15 to 85, and a CD4+ lean was seen in later expanders.

Sample barcodes and UMIs were carried by the TCR alpha and TCR beta cDNA libraries that 5'RACE generated with constant-segment primers. TCRdb reprocessed the 5' RACE reads with MiXCR, giving one entry per CDR3 protein. This sample has approximately 250,000 distinct CDR3 sequences, with roughly a sixth found just once. The TCR originated in a young man who had mild COVID-19 (a few samples of this study predate the infection). Cell type and time point are not known. Sequenced sample: PBMCs or a T cell subset sorted from them (not recorded which). The chain joins TRBV20-1 to TRBJ2-1; D tentatively reads TRBD1 or TRBD2 (5 bases each). The CDR3 DNA sequence: TGCAGTGCTAGGGGACCAGCAGGGTACAATGAGCAGTTCTTC. Residues: CSARGPAGYNEQFF.